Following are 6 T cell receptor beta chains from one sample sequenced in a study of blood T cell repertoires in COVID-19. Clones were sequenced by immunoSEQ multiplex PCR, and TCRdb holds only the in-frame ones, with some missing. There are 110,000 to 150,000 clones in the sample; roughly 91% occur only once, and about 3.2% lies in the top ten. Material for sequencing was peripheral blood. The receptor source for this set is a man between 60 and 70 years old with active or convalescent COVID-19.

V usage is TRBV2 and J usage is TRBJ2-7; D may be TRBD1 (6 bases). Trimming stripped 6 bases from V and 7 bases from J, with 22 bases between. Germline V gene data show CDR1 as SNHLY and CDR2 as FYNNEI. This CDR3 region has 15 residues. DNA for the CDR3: TGTGCCAGCAGGGGGGACATATTTACTACGGGGGAGCAGTACTTC. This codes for CASRGDIFTTGEQYF.

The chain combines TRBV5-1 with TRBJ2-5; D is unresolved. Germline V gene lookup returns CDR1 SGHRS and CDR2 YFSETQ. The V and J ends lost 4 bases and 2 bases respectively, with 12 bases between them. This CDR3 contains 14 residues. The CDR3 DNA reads TGCGCCAGCAGCCCATTGGGCACTCAAGAGACCCAGTACTTC. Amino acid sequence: CASSPLGTQETQYF.

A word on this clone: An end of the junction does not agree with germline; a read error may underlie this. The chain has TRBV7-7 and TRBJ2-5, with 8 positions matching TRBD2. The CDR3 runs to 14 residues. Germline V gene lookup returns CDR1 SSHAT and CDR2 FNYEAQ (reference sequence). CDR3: CASSEAGEGETQYF. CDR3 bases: TGTGCTAGCAGCGAAGCGGGAGAGGGAGAGACCCAGTACTTC.

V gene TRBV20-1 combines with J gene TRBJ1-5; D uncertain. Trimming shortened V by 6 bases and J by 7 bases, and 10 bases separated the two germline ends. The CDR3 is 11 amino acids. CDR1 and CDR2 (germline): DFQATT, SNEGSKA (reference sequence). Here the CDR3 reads CSAGRTQPQHF. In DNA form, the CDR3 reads TGCAGTGCGGGCAGAACCCAGCCCCAGCATTTT.

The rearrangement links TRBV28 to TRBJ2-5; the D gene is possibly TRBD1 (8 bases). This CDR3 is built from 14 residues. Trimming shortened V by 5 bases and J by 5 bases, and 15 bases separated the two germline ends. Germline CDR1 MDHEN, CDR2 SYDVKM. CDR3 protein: CASSTYRGGETQYF. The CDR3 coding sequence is TGTGCCAGCAGTACCTACAGGGGGGGGGAGACCCAGTACTTC.

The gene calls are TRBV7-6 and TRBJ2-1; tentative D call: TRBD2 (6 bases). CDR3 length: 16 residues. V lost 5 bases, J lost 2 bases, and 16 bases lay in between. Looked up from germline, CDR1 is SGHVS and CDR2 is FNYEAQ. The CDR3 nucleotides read TGTGCCAGCAGCAATGGGAGCGGGCGGGCCTACAATGAGCAGTTCTTC. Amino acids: CASSNGSGRAYNEQFF. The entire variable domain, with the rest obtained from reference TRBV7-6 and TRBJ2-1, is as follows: GAGVSQSPRYKVTKRGQDVALRCDPISGHVSLYWYRQALGQGPEFLTYFNYEAQQDKSGLPNDRFSAERPEGSISTLTIQRTEQRDSAMYRCASSNGSGRAYNEQFFGPGTRLTVL.